This T cell receptor (beta chain) was retrieved from a study of blood T cells in healthy people across ages. Study findings and constraints: Age advanced and TCR beta diversity per million T cells fell, roughly linearly. It was held that the diversity estimates obtained from one million T cells were underestimates.

The CDR3 has 16 residues. Germline lookup yields CDR1 SGDLS and CDR2 YYNGEE. V gave up 1 base and J gave up 1 base; unmatched junction bases: 1. A minimum of 6 micrograms of total RNA was extracted per sample. For the second PCR, which ran for roughly 6 to 12 cycles, a sample-barcoded 5' primer and a J-beta primer mix were used. TCRdb called the 5' RACE reads again in MiXCR, with one record for every CDR3 protein. The sample holds around 1,600,000 distinct CDR3 sequences; 35% to 45% are singletons and the top ten take about 4.1%. This clonotype came up a few times. Its antigen is as yet unknown. This chain uses TRBV9 with TRBJ2-3; 12 bases align to TRBD2. This TCR was recovered from a woman aged 18-29 years in good health. Sequenced material: blood. CDR3 sequence (DNA): TGTGCCAGCAGCGTACTAGCGGGAGGGGGCACAGATACGCAGTATTTT. This codes for CASSVLAGGGTDTQYF.